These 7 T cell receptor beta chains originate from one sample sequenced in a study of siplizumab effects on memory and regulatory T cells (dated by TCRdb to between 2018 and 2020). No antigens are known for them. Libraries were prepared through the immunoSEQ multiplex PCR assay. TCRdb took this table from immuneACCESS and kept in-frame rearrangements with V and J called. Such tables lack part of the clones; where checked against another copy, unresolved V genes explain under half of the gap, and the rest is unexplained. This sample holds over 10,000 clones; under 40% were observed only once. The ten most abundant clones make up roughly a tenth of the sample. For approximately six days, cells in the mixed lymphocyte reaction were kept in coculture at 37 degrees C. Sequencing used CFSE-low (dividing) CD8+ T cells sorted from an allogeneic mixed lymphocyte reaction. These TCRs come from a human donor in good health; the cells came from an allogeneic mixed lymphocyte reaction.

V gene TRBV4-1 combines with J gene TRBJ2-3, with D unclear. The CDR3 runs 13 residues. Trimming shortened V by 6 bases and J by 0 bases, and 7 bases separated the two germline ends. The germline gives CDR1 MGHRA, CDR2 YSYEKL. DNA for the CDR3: TGCGCCAGCAGTCACCCTAGCACAGATACGCAGTATTTT. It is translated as CASSHPSTDTQYF.

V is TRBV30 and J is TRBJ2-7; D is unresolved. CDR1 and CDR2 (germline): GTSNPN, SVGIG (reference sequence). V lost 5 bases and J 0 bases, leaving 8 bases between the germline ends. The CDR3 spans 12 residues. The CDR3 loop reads CAWLSSSYEQYF. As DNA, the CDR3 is TGTGCCTGGTTGTCCAGCTCCTACGAGCAGTACTTC. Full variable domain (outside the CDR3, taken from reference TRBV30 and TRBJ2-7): SQTIHQWPATLVQPVGSPLSLECTVEGTSNPNLYWYRQAAGRGLQLLFYSVGIGQISSEVPQNLSASRPQDRQFILSSKKLLLSDSGFYLCAWLSSSYEQYFGPGTRLTVT.

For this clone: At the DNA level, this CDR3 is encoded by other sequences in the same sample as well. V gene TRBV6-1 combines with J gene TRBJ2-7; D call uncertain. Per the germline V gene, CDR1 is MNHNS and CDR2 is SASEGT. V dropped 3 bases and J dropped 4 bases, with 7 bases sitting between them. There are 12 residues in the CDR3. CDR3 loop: CASSDSSYEQYF. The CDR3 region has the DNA TGTGCCAGCAGTGACAGTAGTTACGAGCAGTACTTC.

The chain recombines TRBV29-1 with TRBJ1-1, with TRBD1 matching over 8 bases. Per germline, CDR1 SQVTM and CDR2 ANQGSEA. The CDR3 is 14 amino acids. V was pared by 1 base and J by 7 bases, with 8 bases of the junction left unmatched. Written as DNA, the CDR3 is TGCAGCGTTGAAGCCGGGACAGGTGATCTTGAAGCTTTCTTT. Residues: CSVEAGTGDLEAFF.

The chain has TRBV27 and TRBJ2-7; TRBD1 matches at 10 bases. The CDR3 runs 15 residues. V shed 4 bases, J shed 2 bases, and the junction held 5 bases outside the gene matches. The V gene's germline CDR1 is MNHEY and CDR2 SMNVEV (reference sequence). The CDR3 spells CASSSYGQGAYEQYF. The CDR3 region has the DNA TGTGCCAGCAGTTCTTATGGACAGGGGGCCTACGAGCAGTACTTC.

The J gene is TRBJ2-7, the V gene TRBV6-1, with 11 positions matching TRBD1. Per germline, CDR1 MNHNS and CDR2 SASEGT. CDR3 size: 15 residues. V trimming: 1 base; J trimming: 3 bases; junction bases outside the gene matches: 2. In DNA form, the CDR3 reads TGTGCCAGCAGTGAAGGGACAGGGGGCGGCTACGAGCAGTACTTC. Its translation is CASSEGTGGGYEQYF.

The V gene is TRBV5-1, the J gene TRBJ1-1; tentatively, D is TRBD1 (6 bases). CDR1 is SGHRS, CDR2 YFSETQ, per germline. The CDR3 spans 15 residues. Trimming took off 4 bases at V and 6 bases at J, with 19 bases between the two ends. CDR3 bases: TGCGCCAGCAGCGCCTGGGGCAGGGGTTTTCCTGAAGCTTTCTTT. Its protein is CASSAWGRGFPEAFF.